These 3 T cell receptor beta chains were sequenced from one sample in a study of blood T cell repertoires in COVID-19. Produced via immunoSEQ multiplex PCR; TCRdb's table is partial and in-frame only. The table includes 100,000 to 120,000 clones, around 86% detected once. Source material: peripheral blood. These receptors were taken from an elderly man with acute or convalescent COVID-19.

This rearrangement joins TRBV7-9 to TRBJ1-3, with 12 bases that match TRBD1. The CDR3 is 18 amino acids. Germline CDR1 is SEHNR and CDR2 is FQNEAQ (reference sequence). After removal of 3 bases from V and 1 base from J, the junction contained 7 bases not matched to a gene. The CDR3 region has the DNA TGTGCCAGCAGCTTCCGGGACAGGGGGCATCGGTCTGGAAACACCATATATTTT. It specifies CASSFRDRGHRSGNTIYF.

This clone appeared a single time. This chain uses TRBV19 with TRBJ2-5; D perhaps matches TRBD2 (5 bases). This CDR3 has 12 amino acids. V gave up 2 bases and J gave up 5 bases, with 6 bases separating them. Looked up from germline, CDR1 is LNHDA and CDR2 is SQIVND (reference sequence). The CDR3 sequence: CASSIREETQYF. Written as DNA, the CDR3 is TGTGCCAGTAGTATAAGGGAGGAGACCCAGTACTTC.

The sample holds a few counts of this clone. CDR3 DNA: TGTGCCAGCATAATGATAGGGGCGTGGGGCTACACCTTC. This encodes CASIMIGAWGYTF. The chain carries TRBV6-5 and TRBJ1-2; the D gene is possibly TRBD1 (5 bases). This CDR3 is 13 amino acids long. CDR1 is MNHEY, CDR2 SVGAGI, per germline. V gave up 7 bases and J gave up 8 bases, with 17 bases separating them.